Presented here are 17 T cell receptor beta chains from one specimen sequenced in a study of shared clonotypes between healthy human individuals. Naive CD8 cells lacked CD45RO and underwent positive selection for CCR7, leaving out terminally differentiated effector memory CD45RA+ cells. Only in-frame clones appear in the TCRdb table, and some are missing; sequencing was by immunoSEQ multiplex PCR. The sample lists millions of clones; more than 85% were seen once. The sequenced material came from naive CD8+ T cells from PBMCs. Receptors were obtained from a man younger than 30 in good health. Some clones in this sample may be carry-over from other donors' samples.

This clone was seen just once. V gene TRBV7-8 combines with J gene TRBJ1-5; the D is unclear. The germline V gene has CDR1 SGHVS and CDR2 FQNEAQ. The CDR3 extends over 17 amino acids. Trimming left V 0 bases short and J 3 bases short, with 15 bases between. As DNA, the CDR3 is TGTGCCAGCAGCTTAGCGCTGGGTGTGGGGAACAATCAGCCCCAGCATTTT. Protein sequence: CASSLALGVGNNQPQHF.

The chain links TRBV27 to TRBJ2-3; D is undetermined. Trimming left V 9 bases short and J 0 bases short, with 16 bases between. CDR3 size: 15 residues. Per germline, CDR1 MNHEY and CDR2 SMNVEV (reference sequence). The CDR3 is CASYSSSSSTDTQYF. Written as DNA, the CDR3 is TGTGCCAGTTACAGCTCCTCATCTAGCACAGATACGCAGTATTTT.

J is TRBJ2-7 and V is TRBV25-1; tentative D call: TRBD1 (5 bases). V lost 2 bases to trimming and J lost 6 bases, with 8 bases between them. In germline, CDR1 is MGHDK, CDR2 SYGVNS. CDR3 length equals 12 residues. CDR3 sequence (DNA): TGTGCCAGCAGTGAAGGGGCGTCCGAGCAGTACTTC. Its translation is CASSEGASEQYF.

V usage is TRBV7-9 and J usage is TRBJ2-7; TRBD1 aligns across 9 bases. The CDR3 is 14 residues long. CDR1 and CDR2 from the germline V gene are SEHNR and FQNEAQ (reference sequence). V was clipped by 5 bases and J by 5 bases; unmatched bases: 7. The CDR3 loop reads CASSKTGGYDEQYF. The CDR3 DNA reads TGTGCCAGCAGCAAAACAGGGGGCTATGACGAGCAGTACTTC.

The chain employs TRBV4-1 and TRBJ2-1; TRBD2 is a possible D gene (6 bases). Germline CDR1 MGHRA, CDR2 YSYEKL. This CDR3 is 13 amino acids long. V gave up 4 bases and J gave up 8 bases, with 12 bases separating them. The CDR3: CASSRLVLDEQFF. The CDR3 DNA sequence: TGCGCCAGCAGCCGACTAGTTTTAGATGAGCAGTTCTTC.

The chain joins TRBV6-1 to TRBJ1-2; D is perhaps TRBD1 (5 bases). Looked up from germline, CDR1 is MNHNS and CDR2 is SASEGT. The germline V and J ends were trimmed by 1 base and 4 bases, with 10 bases remaining between them. CDR3 size: 14 residues. The CDR3 sequence is CASSEERGSYGYTF. The CDR3 nucleotides read TGTGCCAGCAGTGAAGAAAGGGGAAGCTATGGCTACACCTTC.

The V gene is TRBV7-9, the J gene TRBJ2-4; 8 nucleotides align to TRBD1. In germline, CDR1 is SEHNR, CDR2 FQNEAQ (reference sequence). V lost 1 base, J lost 6 bases, and 11 bases stayed unmatched. The CDR3 consists of 17 residues. CDR3 bases: TGTGCCAGCAGCTTAGAAGGGGCAGGGGGCGTGGGAAACATTCAGTACTTC. This encodes CASSLEGAGGVGNIQYF. Full variable domain (remainder filled in from reference TRBV7-9 and TRBJ2-4): DTGVSQNPRHKITKRGQNVTFRCDPISEHNRLYWYRQTLGQGPEFLTYFQNEAQLEKSRLLSDRFSAERPKGSFSTLEIQRTEQGDSAMYLCASSLEGAGGVGNIQYFGAGTRLSVL.

The chain is built from TRBV29-1 and TRBJ2-7, with a possible D match to TRBD2 (6 bases). Trimming shortened V by 4 bases and J by 4 bases, and 17 bases separated the two germline ends. Germline V lookup: CDR1 SQVTM, CDR2 ANQGSEA. The CDR3 runs 14 residues. Written as DNA, the CDR3 is TGCAGCGTTGGTGGGGCAGGGACTTTATACGAGCAGTACTTC. Translation: CSVGGAGTLYEQYF.

This chain joins TRBV7-9 and TRBJ2-1, with D perhaps given as TRBD1 or TRBD2 (5 bases each). Trimming cost V 0 bases and J 10 bases, with 10 bases left between them. Germline V gene sequence: CDR1 SEHNR, CDR2 FQNEAQ (reference sequence). The CDR3 contains 13 residues. This chain's CDR3 is CASSLAKRGEQFF. CDR3 DNA sequence: TGTGCCAGCAGCTTAGCGAAGAGGGGAGAGCAGTTCTTC. The complete variable domain, with remaining parts taken from reference TRBV7-9 and TRBJ2-1, reads DTGVSQNPRHKITKRGQNVTFRCDPISEHNRLYWYRQTLGQGPEFLTYFQNEAQLEKSRLLSDRFSAERPKGSFSTLEIQRTEQGDSAMYLCASSLAKRGEQFFGPGTRLTVL.

This sequence joins TRBV19 and TRBJ2-7; 9 bases match TRBD1. With 8 bases clipped from V and 3 bases from J, the junction kept 26 bases outside the gene matches. The CDR3 length is 20 residues. Germline CDR1 LNHDA, CDR2 SQIVND (reference sequence). CDR3 sequence: CASGPDTGGAYNDGLYEQYF. In DNA, the CDR3 is TGTGCCAGTGGCCCTGATACAGGGGGCGCATATAACGATGGGCTCTACGAGCAGTACTTC. Together with reference TRBV19 and TRBJ2-7, the CDR3 gives the full variable domain: DGGITQSPKYLFRKEGQNVTLSCEQNLNHDAMYWYRQDPGQGLRLIYYSQIVNDFQKGDIAEGYSVSREKKESFPLTVTSAQKNPTAFYLCASGPDTGGAYNDGLYEQYFGPGTRLTVT.

This chain joins TRBV6-6 and TRBJ2-5, with a tentative D call TRBD2 (5 bases). This CDR3 comprises 14 residues. The V gene lost 2 bases and the J gene lost 4 bases, with 11 bases spanning the gap. Germline CDR1 and CDR2: MNHNY and SVGAGI (reference sequence). CDR3 protein: CASSYVRAGETQYF. CDR3 sequence (DNA): TGTGCCAGCAGTTACGTCCGGGCGGGAGAGACCCAGTACTTC.

This clone has only one observation. The chain couples TRBV11-2 to TRBJ2-7, with 7 bases identical to TRBD2. This CDR3 spans 17 amino acids. Looked up from germline, CDR1 is SGHAT and CDR2 is FQNNGV. The V and J ends lost 0 bases and 2 bases, in that order; junction bases with no gene match: 10. The CDR3 reads CASSLDGAGVLTYEQYF. In DNA, the CDR3 is TGTGCCAGCAGCTTAGATGGGGCGGGGGTCCTCACCTACGAGCAGTACTTC.

Remarks on this clone: Different DNA sequences within this sample yield the same CDR3. The chain is built from TRBV4-1 and TRBJ1-2, with unresolved D. In germline, CDR1 is MGHRA, CDR2 YSYEKL. The V gene lost 2 bases and the J gene lost 7 bases, with 5 bases spanning the gap. The CDR3 consists of 11 residues. The CDR3 region has the DNA TGCGCCAGCAGCCAACTGGGTGGCTACACCTTC. This sequence encodes CASSQLGGYTF.

As for this clone: A much larger clone is a single base away; this may be a read error. The V and J genes are TRBV6-6 and TRBJ1-1; no clear D. Germline assignment: CDR1 MNHNY and CDR2 SVGAGI (reference sequence). The V end lost 0 bases, the J end lost 1 base, and 3 bases lay between the germline ends. The CDR3 sequence is 13 residues long. CDR3 region: CASSYSENTEAFF. The CDR3 nucleotides read TGTGCCAGCAGTTACTCAGAGAACACTGAAGCTTTCTTT.

V gene TRBV28 combines with J gene TRBJ2-5; 11 bases agree with TRBD1. After removal of 7 bases from V and 4 bases from J, the junction contained 8 bases not matched to a gene. The germline gives CDR1 MDHEN, CDR2 SYDVKM. CDR3 length: 15 amino acids. CDR3 bases: TGTGCCAGCATTTCGGACAGGGGGCTGGGAGAGACCCAGTACTTC. This encodes CASISDRGLGETQYF. Based on the CDR3 plus reference TRBV28 and TRBJ2-5, the full variable domain is DVKVTQSSRYLVKRTGEKVFLECVQDMDHENMFWYRQDPGLGLRLIYFSYDVKMKEKGDIPEGYSVSREKKERFSLILESASTNQTSMYLCASISDRGLGETQYFGPGTRLLVL.

The genes are TRBV7-2 and TRBJ2-3, with 8 nucleotides matching TRBD2. Germline assignment: CDR1 SGHTA and CDR2 FQGNSA. Losses at the gene ends were 2 bases for V and 2 bases for J; bases not matched to a gene: 3. CDR3 length: 15 amino acids. Here the CDR3 reads CASSLTGGYTDTQYF. As DNA, the CDR3 is TGTGCCAGCAGCTTAACGGGGGGGTACACAGATACGCAGTATTTT.

The rearrangement joins TRBV27 to TRBJ1-2; weak D call: TRBD1 (5 bases). V lost 4 bases and J lost 8, with 17 bases in between. This CDR3 region has 14 residues. Germline V gene data show CDR1 as MNHEY and CDR2 as SMNVEV (reference sequence). This CDR3 reads CASSSGTEPGGYTF. The CDR3 DNA reads TGTGCCAGCAGTTCCGGGACGGAACCGGGGGGCTACACCTTC.